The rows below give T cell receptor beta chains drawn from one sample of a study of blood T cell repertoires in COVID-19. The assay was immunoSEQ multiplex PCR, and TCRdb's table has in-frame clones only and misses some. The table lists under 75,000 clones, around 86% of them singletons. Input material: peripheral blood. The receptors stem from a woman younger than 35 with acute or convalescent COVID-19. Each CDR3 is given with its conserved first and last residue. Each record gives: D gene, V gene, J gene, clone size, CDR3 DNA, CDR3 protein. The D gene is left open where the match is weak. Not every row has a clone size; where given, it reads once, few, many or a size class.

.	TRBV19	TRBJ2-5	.	TGTGCCAGTAGTATCGGTCCAGGGGTGGGAGAGACCCAGTACTTC	CASSIGPGVGETQYF
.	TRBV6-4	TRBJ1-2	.	TGTGCCAGCAGCTTAGACGTGTGGAGTGGCTACACCTTC	CASSLDVWSGYTF
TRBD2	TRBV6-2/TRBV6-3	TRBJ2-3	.	TGTGCCAGCAGTTTGATCTTAGCGGGAGGGAGGACAGATACGCAGTATTTT	CASSLILAGGRTDTQYF
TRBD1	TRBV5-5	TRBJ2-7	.	TGTGCCAGCAGCCCCCGGCAGGGGGCGTATAACGAGCAGTACTTC	CASSPRQGAYNEQYF
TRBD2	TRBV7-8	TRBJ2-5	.	TGTGCCAGCAGCTTAGGGACTAGACCACAAGAGACCCAGTACTTC	CASSLGTRPQETQYF
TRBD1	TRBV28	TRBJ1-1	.	TGTGCCAGCAGTAGAGAACAGGGGGTTGGCACTGAAGCTTTCTTT	CASSREQGVGTEAFF
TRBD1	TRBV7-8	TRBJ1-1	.	TGTGCCAGCAGGCCGCGACAGGGACATGAAGCTTTCTTT	CASRPRQGHEAFF
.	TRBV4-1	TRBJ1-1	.	TGCGCCAGCAGCCAATTTCAGATTACTGGGACACAGAACACTGAAGCTTTCTTT	CASSQFQITGTQNTEAFF
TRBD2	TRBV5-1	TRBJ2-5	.	TGCGCCAGCAGCTTGCATGGCGGGGGGGCCAGAGAGACCCAGTACTTC	CASSLHGGGARETQYF
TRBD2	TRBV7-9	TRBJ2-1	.	TGTGCCAGCAGCGAAGGCGGGAGGGCCGAGTTCTTC	CASSEGGRAEFF
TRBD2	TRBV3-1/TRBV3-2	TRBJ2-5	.	TGTGCCAGCAGCCAAGGGAGCGGGGTTGGAGAGACCCAGTACTTC	CASSQGSGVGETQYF
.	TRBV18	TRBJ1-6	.	TGTGCCAGCTCACCGGGACAAGTATATAATTCACCCCTCCACTTT	CASSPGQVYNSPLHF
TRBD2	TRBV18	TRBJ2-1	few	TGTGCCAGCTCACCCCAGGGACTAGCGGGTTACAATGAGCAGTTCTTC	CASSPQGLAGYNEQFF
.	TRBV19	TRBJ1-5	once	TGTGCCAGTAGTATTTTAGATAGCAATCAGCCCCAGCATTTT	CASSILDSNQPQHF
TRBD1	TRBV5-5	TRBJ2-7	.	TGTGCCAGCAGCGGAGACAGGGGGCGGTACGAGCAGTACTTC	CASSGDRGRYEQYF
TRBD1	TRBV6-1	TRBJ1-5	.	TGTGCCAGCAGTGACACAGGGGAGTATCAGCCCCAGCATTTT	CASSDTGEYQPQHF
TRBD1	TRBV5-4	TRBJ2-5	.	TGTGCCAGCAGCCCCCGGGACAGGGGGACGGAGACCCAGTACTTC	CASSPRDRGTETQYF
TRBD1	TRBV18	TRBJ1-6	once	TGTGCCAGCTCACCGGGACAGGGGACACCCCTCCACTTT	CASSPGQGTPLHF
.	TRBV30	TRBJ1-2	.	TGTGCCTGGAGGGTTAAAGGGGCTGGCTACACCTTC	CAWRVKGAGYTF
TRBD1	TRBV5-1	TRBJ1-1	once	TGCGCCAGCAGCGTACGACCGGGACAGGGCTTGAACACTGAAGCTTTCTTT	CASSVRPGQGLNTEAFF
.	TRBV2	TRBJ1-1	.	TGTGCCAGCACAGACAACAGGAACACTGAAGCTTTCTTT	CASTDNRNTEAFF
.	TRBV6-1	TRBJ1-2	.	TGTGCCAGCAGTGAAGACTATAACTATGGCTACACCTTC	CASSEDYNYGYTF
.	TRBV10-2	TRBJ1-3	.	TGCGCCAGCAGTGAGGGGACAAGCGCCGGGGACACCATATATTTT	CASSEGTSAGDTIYF
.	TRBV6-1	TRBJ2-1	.	TGTGCCAGCAGTGACCAGGCGGAGGAGGGGGCGCATGAGCAGTTCTTC	CASSDQAEEGAHEQFF
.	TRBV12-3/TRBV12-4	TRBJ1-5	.	TGTGCCAGCAGCACCGGAGGCGGGCAGCCCCAGCATTTT	CASSTGGGQPQHF
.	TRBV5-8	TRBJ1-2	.	TGTGCCAGCAGCTTGGACAGGGTCTATGGCTACACCTTC	CASSLDRVYGYTF
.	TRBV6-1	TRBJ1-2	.	TGTGCCAGCAGTGAGAGGGCGGCTGGCTACACCTTC	CASSERAAGYTF
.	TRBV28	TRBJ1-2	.	TGTGCCAGCAGTTTACGCGACAAGGATGGCTACACCTTC	CASSLRDKDGYTF
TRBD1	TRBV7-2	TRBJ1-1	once	TGTGCCAGCAGCCCAAGGACAGGGAGGAACACTGAAGCTTTCTTT	CASSPRTGRNTEAFF
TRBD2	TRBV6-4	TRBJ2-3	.	TGTGCCAGCAGTGACGGAGCGGGAGGCACAGATACGCAGTATTTT	CASSDGAGGTDTQYF
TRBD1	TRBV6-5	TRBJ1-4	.	TGTGCCAGCACCCCGGGACAGGGAGTCGAAAAACTGTTTTTT	CASTPGQGVEKLFF
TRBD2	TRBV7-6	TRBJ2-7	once	TGTGCCAGCAGCTTAACCGGGACTAGCGGGACGTACGAGCAGTACTTC	CASSLTGTSGTYEQYF
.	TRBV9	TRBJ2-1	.	TGTGCCAGCAGCGTAGAGATCGGGGGTCGGATTAATGAGCAGTTCTTC	CASSVEIGGRINEQFF
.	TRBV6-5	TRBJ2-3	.	TGTGCCAGCAGTTACACCTGGGATAGCGGTACGCAGTATTTT	CASSYTWDSGTQYF
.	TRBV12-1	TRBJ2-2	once	TGTGCCAGCAGCTGGGGGCGGAGCGACACCGGGGAGCTGTTTTTT	CASSWGRSDTGELFF
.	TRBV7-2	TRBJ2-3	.	TGTGCCAGCAGCCCGGGAGCGGTTAGCACAGATACGCAGTATTTT	CASSPGAVSTDTQYF
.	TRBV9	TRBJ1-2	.	TGTGCCAGCACCACCACGGGGTCGGGCCCCGCAGGTGGCTACACCTTC	CASTTTGSGPAGGYTF
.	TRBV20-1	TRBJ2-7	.	TGCAGTGCCACCGGGGGCTACGAGCAGTACTTC	CSATGGYEQYF
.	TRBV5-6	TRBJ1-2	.	TGTGCCAGCAGCGGGGGGTTGGGAAACTATGGCTACACCTTC	CASSGGLGNYGYTF
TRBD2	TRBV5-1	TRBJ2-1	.	TGCGCCAGCAGCTGGATAGCGGGGGGTAACAATGAGCAGTTCTTC	CASSWIAGGNNEQFF
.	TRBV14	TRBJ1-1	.	TGTGCCAGCAGCCGCTACAGGAACACTGAAGCTTTCTTT	CASSRYRNTEAFF
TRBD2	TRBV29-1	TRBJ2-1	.	TGCAGCGCTTGGGGAGGGAATGAGCAGTTCTTC	CSAWGGNEQFF
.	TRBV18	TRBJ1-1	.	TGTGCCAGCTCACCACTACAGGGAAATAATGAAGCTTTCTTT	CASSPLQGNNEAFF
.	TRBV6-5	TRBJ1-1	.	TGTGCCAGCAGTTGGGGGACAATGAACACTGAAGCTTTCTTT	CASSWGTMNTEAFF
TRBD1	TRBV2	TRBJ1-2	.	TGTGCCAGCAGTGGTCAGGGGGTTTTGGGCTACACCTTC	CASSGQGVLGYTF
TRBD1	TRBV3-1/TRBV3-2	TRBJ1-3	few	TGTGCCAGCAGCCAAGGACAGGGGGTTTCTGGAAACACCATATATTTT	CASSQGQGVSGNTIYF
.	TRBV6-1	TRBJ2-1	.	TGTGCCAGCAGTGAAATGGGGAGCTCCTACAATGAGCAGTTCTTC	CASSEMGSSYNEQFF
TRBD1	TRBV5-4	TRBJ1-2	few	TGTGCCAGCAGCGTAGGACAGGCCGCCTACACCTTC	CASSVGQAAYTF
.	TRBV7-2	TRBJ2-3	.	TGTGCCAGCAGCATGGCGAAGCGGCCAAATACAGATACGCAGTATTTT	CASSMAKRPNTDTQYF
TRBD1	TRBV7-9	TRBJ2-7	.	TGTGCCAGCAGCCCCCGGGAAGTGGACAGGGTACGGCAGTACTTC	CASSPREVDRVRQYF
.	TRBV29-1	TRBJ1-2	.	TGCAGCGTTGAAGCTAACCGAAACTACACCTTC	CSVEANRNYTF
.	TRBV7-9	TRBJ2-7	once	TGTGCCAGCAGCTTAGGCGGATGGTACGAGCAGTACTTC	CASSLGGWYEQYF
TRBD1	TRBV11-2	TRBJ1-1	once	TGTGCCAGCAGGACCATACAGGGGACAAGGGTGAACACTGAAGCTTTCTTT	CASRTIQGTRVNTEAFF
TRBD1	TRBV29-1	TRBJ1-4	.	TGCAGCGTTCTTGCAGGGGGAGCTGAAAAACTGTTTTTT	CSVLAGGAEKLFF
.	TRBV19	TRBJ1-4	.	TGTGCCAGTAGGGGGAGAGCAACTAATGAAAAACTGTTTTTT	CASRGRATNEKLFF
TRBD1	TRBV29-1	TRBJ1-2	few	TGCAGCGTCAGACAGGGGGCCGACTATGGCTACACCTTC	CSVRQGADYGYTF
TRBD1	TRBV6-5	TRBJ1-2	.	TGTGCCAGCATGACACAGGGGAACCTTAACTATGGCTACACCTTC	CASMTQGNLNYGYTF
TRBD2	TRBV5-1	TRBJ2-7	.	TGCGCCAGCCAACTAGCGGGAGGCTCCTACGAGCAGTACTTC	CASQLAGGSYEQYF
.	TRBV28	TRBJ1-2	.	TGTGCCACCCAGTTGGGAGGGGAGGGTGGCTACACCTTC	CATQLGGEGGYTF
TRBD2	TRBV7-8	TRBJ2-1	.	TGTGCCAGCAGCCAAGGGACTAGCAAAAGCTCCTACAATGAGCAGTTCTTC	CASSQGTSKSSYNEQFF